The 23 T cell receptor beta chains given below trace back to one sample, sequenced in a study of cytotoxic CD8 clonotypes in ibrutinib-treated CLL. Measured with immunoSEQ multiplex PCR; TCRdb has only the in-frame clones, and not every one. The repertoire includes some 150,000 clones, around 84% of them detected once, and 7.6% sits in the top ten. Sequenced here: PBMCs, sampled after 36 months of ibrutinib treatment. Receptors were obtained from a human donor with chronic lymphocytic leukemia.

This chain joins TRBV9 and TRBJ2-7, with D unclear. V lost 0 bases and J lost 2, with 15 bases in between. This CDR3 has 16 amino acids. The germline gives CDR1 SGDLS, CDR2 YYNGEE. The CDR3 DNA reads as TGTGCCAGCAGCGTAGTAGACACCAGTAAACCCTACGAGCAGTACTTC. Protein product: CASSVVDTSKPYEQYF. The full variable domain, with the rest looked up from reference TRBV9 and TRBJ2-7, is DSGVTQTPKHLITATGQRVTLRCSPRSGDLSVYWYQQSLDQGLQFLIQYYNGEERAKGNILERFSAQQFPDLHSELNLSSLELGDSALYFCASSVVDTSKPYEQYFGPGTRLTVT.

The chain joins TRBV19 to TRBJ2-1; D unresolved. V was cut by 5 bases and J by 6 bases, with 14 bases left in between. Germline V gives CDR1 LNHDA, CDR2 SQIVND (reference sequence). The CDR3 loop spans 14 amino acids. CDR3 bases: TGTGCCAGTAGTTCGTCGTGGCAGAGCAATGAGCAGTTCTTC. This encodes CASSSSWQSNEQFF.

The V call is TRBV9, the J call TRBJ1-3; D perhaps matches TRBD1 (5 bases). CDR1 is SGDLS and CDR2 is YYNGEE in the germline V gene. Deletions cut 0 bases from V and 3 bases from J, with 10 bases between. This CDR3 contains 15 residues. The CDR3 region has the DNA TGTGCCAGCAGCGTAGCGGGGGGTGTTGGAAACACCATATATTTT. Its protein is CASSVAGGVGNTIYF.

The chain has TRBV11-2 and TRBJ2-1, with 7 bases lining up with TRBD1. In germline, CDR1 is SGHAT, CDR2 FQNNGV. After removal of 3 bases from V and 0 bases from J, the junction contained 5 bases not matched to a gene. The CDR3 has 16 amino acids. The CDR3 region has the DNA TGTGCCAGCAGCTTTTTGGGACAGCCCTCCTACAATGAGCAGTTCTTC. Residues: CASSFLGQPSYNEQFF.

The V and J genes are TRBV4-1 and TRBJ2-6; D is uncertain. Per the germline V gene, CDR1 is MGHRA and CDR2 is YSYEKL. V was cut by 1 base and J by 0 bases, with 10 bases left in between. The CDR3 has 17 amino acids. The CDR3 coding sequence is TGCGCCAGCAGCCAAGGAAGCTGGGGCTCTGGGGCCAACGTCCTGACTTTC. Its translation is CASSQGSWGSGANVLTF.

The count of this clone is one. The gene calls are TRBV2 and TRBJ1-5; D unresolved. V was clipped by 6 bases and J by 6 bases, with 15 bases between them. The germline V gene has CDR1 SNHLY and CDR2 FYNNEI. CDR3 length: 14 residues. The DNA of the CDR3 is TGTGCCAGCAGGGGCTTGGTTCTCAGTCAGCCCCAGCATTTT. Its protein product is CASRGLVLSQPQHF.

V usage is TRBV6-5 and J usage is TRBJ1-5, with D possibly matching TRBD1 (5 bases). This CDR3 spans 15 amino acids. The V and J ends lost 7 bases and 6 bases respectively, with 19 bases between them. The germline gives CDR1 MNHEY, CDR2 SVGAGI. The CDR3 loop reads CASTLSGGVGQPQHF. The CDR3 bases are TGTGCCAGCACTTTAAGCGGGGGAGTGGGTCAGCCCCAGCATTTT.

The chain recombines TRBV6-5 with TRBJ2-7; 8 bases are a match to TRBD1. The junction had 10 bases not matched to a gene; V was cut back by 10 bases and J by 2 bases. The CDR3 is made up of 14 amino acids. CDR1 is MNHEY and CDR2 is SVGAGI in the germline V gene. In nucleotides, the CDR3 is TGTGCCACGTCCGGCTGGGACAGGCCCTACGAGCAGTACTTC. Its translation: CATSGWDRPYEQYF.

The CDR3 sequence is CSVPRQGALVNEQFF. The CDR3 DNA is TGCAGCGTGCCCCGGCAGGGAGCACTGGTCAATGAGCAGTTCTTC. The chain joins TRBV29-1 to TRBJ2-1; perhaps D is TRBD1 or TRBD2 (5 bases each). Germline V gene data show CDR1 as SQVTM and CDR2 as ANQGSEA. This CDR3 region has 15 residues. Trimming cost V 6 bases and J 6 bases, with 21 bases left between them.

The V call is TRBV2, the J call TRBJ2-2, with TRBD2 matching 7 bases. Unmatched junction bases numbered 5, after V lost 6 bases and J lost 7 bases. This CDR3 comprises 13 residues. CDR1 is SNHLY, CDR2 FYNNEI, per germline. As DNA, the CDR3 is TGTGCCAGCAGACCAACGGGGGGCGGGGAGCTGTTTTTT. This gives the protein CASRPTGGGELFF.

This clone was recorded a few times. The chain combines TRBV30 with TRBJ1-5, with a possible D match to TRBD1 (6 bases). Germline values: CDR1 GTSNPN, CDR2 SVGIG (reference sequence). V was pared by 0 bases and J by 2 bases, with 8 bases between. This CDR3 region has 14 residues. Here the CDR3 DNA reads TGTGCCTGGAGTGTGGCAGGGGGCAATCAGCCCCAGCATTTT. Its translation is CAWSVAGGNQPQHF. Full variable domain (remainder filled in from reference TRBV30 and TRBJ1-5): SQTIHQWPATLVQPVGSPLSLECTVEGTSNPNLYWYRQAAGRGLQLLFYSVGIGQISSEVPQNLSASRPQDRQFILSSKKLLLSDSGFYLCAWSVAGGNQPQHFGDGTRLSIL.

V usage is TRBV18 and J usage is TRBJ1-2; 10 positions agree with TRBD1. The junction had 6 bases not matched to a gene; V was cut back by 3 bases and J by 8 bases. This CDR3 spans 14 amino acids. Germline lookup yields CDR1 KGHSH and CDR2 LQKENI. In DNA, the CDR3 is TGTGCCAGCTCACCGATTGGGACAGGGGACGGCTACACCTTC. This encodes CASSPIGTGDGYTF.

The gene calls are TRBV10-3 and TRBJ2-7; D gene ambiguous. This CDR3 is built from 15 residues. In germline, CDR1 is ENHRY, CDR2 SYGVKD. The V end lost 2 bases, the J end lost 5 bases, and 16 bases lay between the germline ends. The CDR3: CAISETSITGHEQYF. CDR3 DNA sequence: TGTGCCATCAGTGAGACGAGCATAACGGGCCACGAGCAGTACTTC.

This clone came up a few times. The V gene is TRBV5-1, the J gene TRBJ1-1; D is perhaps TRBD1 (5 bases). The CDR3 runs to 13 residues. Trimming cost V 4 bases and J 3 bases, with 10 bases left between them. The V gene's germline CDR1 is SGHRS and CDR2 YFSETQ. CDR3 in DNA: TGCGCCAGCAGCCTTCAGGGCCACACTGAAGCTTTCTTT. As protein: CASSLQGHTEAFF.

This chain uses TRBV7-3 with TRBJ2-3; 8 nucleotides match TRBD2. This CDR3 region has 15 residues. The junction had 4 bases not matched to a gene; V was cut back by 4 bases and J by 1 base. Per germline, CDR1 SGHTA and CDR2 FQGTGA. The CDR3 DNA follows: TGTGCCAGCAGCTCGACTAGCGCTCGCACAGATACGCAGTATTTT. Protein product: CASSSTSARTDTQYF.

V is TRBV4-1 and J is TRBJ2-6; D is unresolved. Per the germline V gene, CDR1 is MGHRA and CDR2 is YSYEKL. V was shortened by 3 bases and J by 2 bases, with 14 bases between the two germline ends. This CDR3 contains 17 residues. In DNA, the CDR3 is TGCGCCAGCAGCCACCACACGACACCGGCTGGGGCCAACGTCCTGACTTTC. It translates to CASSHHTTPAGANVLTF.

The V and J genes are TRBV14 and TRBJ2-1; 11 bases align to TRBD2. From germline, CDR1 is SGHDN and CDR2 FVKESK. With V trimmed by 4 bases and J by 8 bases, 7 bases remained unmatched. The CDR3 contains 15 residues. CDR3 nucleotides: TGTGCCAGCAGCCTGGGACTAGCGGTGGTACATGAGCAGTTCTTC. This gives the protein CASSLGLAVVHEQFF.

The chain has TRBV2 and TRBJ2-6; no reliable D call. Trimming removed 0 bases from V and 10 bases from J, with 19 bases in between. The V gene's germline CDR1 is SNHLY and CDR2 FYNNEI. This CDR3 spans 17 amino acids. CDR3 protein: CASSEASQQLRSNVLTF. Written as DNA, the CDR3 is TGTGCCAGCAGTGAAGCGAGCCAACAACTTCGAAGTAACGTCCTGACTTTC.

The V call is TRBV5-4, the J call TRBJ2-1, with unresolved D. Deletions cut 0 bases from V and 4 bases from J, with 8 bases between. This CDR3 has 14 amino acids. Germline V lookup: CDR1 SGHNT, CDR2 YYREEE (reference sequence). The CDR3 DNA follows: TGTGCCAGCAGCTTGGTGGGTCCGTACAATGAGCAGTTCTTC. As protein: CASSLVGPYNEQFF.

The rearrangement links TRBV29-1 to TRBJ2-1; the match to TRBD2 covers 9 bases. V dropped 5 bases and J dropped 12; count of bases not matched to a gene: 17. The CDR3 is 15 amino acids. Germline lookup yields CDR1 SQVTM and CDR2 ANQGSEA. For the CDR3, the DNA is TGCAGCGTTACACAACTAGCGGGTAGCATTTCCGGGCAGTTCTTC. Translated, it gives CSVTQLAGSISGQFF.

This clone has just one count. This rearrangement joins TRBV10-3 to TRBJ2-7, with D possibly matching TRBD1 (5 bases). The CDR3 sequence is 16 residues long. CDR1 ENHRY and CDR2 SYGVKD come from the germline V gene. V was cut by 4 bases and J by 4 bases, with 20 bases left in between. The CDR3 DNA follows: TGTGCCATCAGTGTCTTTTGGTGGGGCGAAGATTACGAGCAGTACTTC. Protein product: CAISVFWWGEDYEQYF.

The gene calls are TRBV4-1 and TRBJ1-2; the D gene is possibly TRBD1 (5 bases). V was shortened by 2 bases and J by 2 bases, with 18 bases between the two germline ends. Germline CDR1 and CDR2: MGHRA and YSYEKL. This CDR3 comprises 17 residues. Here the CDR3 reads CASSQSDFRGVNYGYTF. CDR3 bases: TGCGCCAGCAGCCAATCGGACTTCCGGGGCGTAAACTATGGCTACACCTTC.

The CDR3 here is CASSPTGLDTEAFF. The CDR3, as DNA: TGTGCCAGCAGTCCGACAGGGCTCGACACTGAAGCTTTCTTT. The genes are TRBV27 and TRBJ1-1; TRBD1 aligns across 7 bases. The germline gives CDR1 MNHEY, CDR2 SMNVEV (reference sequence). V lost 5 bases and J lost 3; bases outside the gene matches: 6. This CDR3 has 14 residues.